The present T cell receptor beta chain was sequenced within a study of shared clonotypes between healthy human individuals. For this clone: The antigen is not known.

General study results and limits: Estimated clonotype richness was generally higher in naive than memory subsets.

Some clones are missing from TCRdb's copy, which holds only in-frame ones; the method was immunoSEQ multiplex PCR. The sample contains some 2,000,000 clones, about 95% of which appear only once. V dropped 2 bases and J dropped 0 bases, with 13 bases sitting between them. The CDR3 covers 16 residues. CDR1 is LGHNA, CDR2 YNFKEQ, per germline. Naive CD8 isolation took CD45RO-negative cells positively selected for CCR7 and excluded terminally differentiated effector memory CD45RA+ cells. This clonotype originated in a man between 18 and 29 years old in good health. The chain joins TRBV4-2 to TRBJ1-1; no definite D call. The sample taken for sequencing was naive CD8+ T cells sorted from blood. CDR3 bases: TGTGCCAGCAGCCAACCTAAAGGGAGACTGAACACTGAAGCTTTCTTT. Translated, it gives CASSQPKGRLNTEAFF.